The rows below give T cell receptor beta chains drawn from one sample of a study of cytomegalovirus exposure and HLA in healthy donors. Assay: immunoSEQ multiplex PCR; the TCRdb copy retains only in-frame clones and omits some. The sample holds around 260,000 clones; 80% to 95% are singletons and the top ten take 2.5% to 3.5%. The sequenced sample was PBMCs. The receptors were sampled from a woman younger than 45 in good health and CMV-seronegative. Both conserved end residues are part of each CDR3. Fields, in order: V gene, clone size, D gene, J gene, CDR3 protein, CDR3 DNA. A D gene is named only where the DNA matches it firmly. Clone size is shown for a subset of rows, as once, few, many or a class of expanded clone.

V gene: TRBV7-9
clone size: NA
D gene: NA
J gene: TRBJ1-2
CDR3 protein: CASRPTGSNYGYTF
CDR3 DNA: TGTGCCAGCAGACCTACAGGGTCTAACTATGGCTACACCTTC

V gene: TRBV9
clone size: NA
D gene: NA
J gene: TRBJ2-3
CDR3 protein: CASSVGYRVTDTQYF
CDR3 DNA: TGTGCCAGCAGCGTAGGGTACAGGGTAACAGATACGCAGTATTTT

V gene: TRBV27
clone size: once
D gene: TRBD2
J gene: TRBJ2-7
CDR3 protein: CASSLGGRADYEQYF
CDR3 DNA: TGTGCCAGCAGTTTAGGAGGGAGGGCCGACTACGAGCAGTACTTC

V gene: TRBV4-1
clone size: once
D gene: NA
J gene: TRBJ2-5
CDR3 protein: CASSRGLRQETQYF
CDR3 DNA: TGCGCCAGCAGCCGGGGTCTACGACAAGAGACCCAGTACTTC

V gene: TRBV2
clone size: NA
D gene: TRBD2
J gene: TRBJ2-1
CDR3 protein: CASGGGGLAGVILYNEQFF
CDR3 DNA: TGTGCCAGCGGGGGGGGCGGACTAGCGGGAGTCATATTATACAATGAGCAGTTCTTC

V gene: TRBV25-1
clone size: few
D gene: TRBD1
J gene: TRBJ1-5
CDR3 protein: CASSDSGTGDYQPQHF
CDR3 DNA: TGTGCCAGCAGTGACTCCGGGACAGGGGACTATCAGCCCCAGCATTTT

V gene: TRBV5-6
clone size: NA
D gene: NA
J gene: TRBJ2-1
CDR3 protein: CASSSGGSSYNEQFF
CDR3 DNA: TGTGCCAGCAGCTCCGGGGGCAGCTCCTACAATGAGCAGTTCTTC

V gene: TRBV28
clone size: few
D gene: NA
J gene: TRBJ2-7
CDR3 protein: CASTGNYEQYF
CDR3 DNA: TGTGCCAGCACAGGGAACTACGAGCAGTACTTC

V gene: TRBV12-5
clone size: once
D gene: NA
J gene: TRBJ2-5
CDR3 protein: CASYNPTVSQETQYF
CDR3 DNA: TGTGCTAGTTACAACCCGACAGTTTCCCAAGAGACCCAGTACTTC

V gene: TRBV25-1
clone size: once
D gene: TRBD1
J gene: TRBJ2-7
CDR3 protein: CASSETGISYEQYF
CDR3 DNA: TGTGCCAGCAGTGAGACAGGGATCTCCTACGAGCAGTACTTC

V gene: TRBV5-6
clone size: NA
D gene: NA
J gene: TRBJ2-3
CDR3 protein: CASRLGAGTDTQYF
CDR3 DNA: TGTGCCAGCAGACTTGGGGCAGGCACAGATACGCAGTATTTT

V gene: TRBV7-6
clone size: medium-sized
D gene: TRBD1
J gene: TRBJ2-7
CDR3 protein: CASSSTGQTYEQYF
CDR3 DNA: TGTGCCAGCAGCTCGACGGGACAGACCTACGAGCAGTACTTC

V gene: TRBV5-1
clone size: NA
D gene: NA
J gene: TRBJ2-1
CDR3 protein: CASSLGQGGQNEQFF
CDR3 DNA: TGCGCCAGCAGCTTGGGTCAGGGTGGGCAAAATGAGCAGTTCTTC

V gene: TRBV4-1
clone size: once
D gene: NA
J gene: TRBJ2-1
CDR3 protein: CASSQTNNLYNEQFF
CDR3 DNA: TGCGCCAGCAGCCAGACTAATAATCTGTACAATGAGCAGTTCTTC

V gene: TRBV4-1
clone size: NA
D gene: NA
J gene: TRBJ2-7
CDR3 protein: CASSQAYEQYF
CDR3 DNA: TGCGCCAGCAGCCAAGCCTACGAGCAGTACTTC

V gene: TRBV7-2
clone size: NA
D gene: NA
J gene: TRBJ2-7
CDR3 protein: CASSSPAGRSYEQYF
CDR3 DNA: TGTGCCAGCAGCTCCCCGGCGGGGAGGAGCTACGAGCAGTACTTC

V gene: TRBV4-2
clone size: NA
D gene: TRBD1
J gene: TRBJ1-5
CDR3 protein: CASRAGQGAFQPQHF
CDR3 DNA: TGTGCCAGCAGAGCGGGACAGGGGGCTTTTCAGCCCCAGCATTTT

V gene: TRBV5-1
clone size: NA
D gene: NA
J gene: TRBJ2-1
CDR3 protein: CASSWAGLSDNEQFF
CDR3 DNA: TGCGCCAGCAGCTGGGCTGGACTAAGTGACAATGAGCAGTTCTTC

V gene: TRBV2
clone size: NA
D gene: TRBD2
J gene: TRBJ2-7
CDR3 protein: CASSEGLATTRARF
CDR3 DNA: TGTGCCAGCAGTGAGGGACTAGCCACAACCAGAGCCCGCTTC

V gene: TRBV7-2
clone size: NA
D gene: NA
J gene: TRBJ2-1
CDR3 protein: CASSYRDGYNEQFF
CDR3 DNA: TGTGCCAGCAGTTACCGGGACGGATACAATGAGCAGTTCTTC

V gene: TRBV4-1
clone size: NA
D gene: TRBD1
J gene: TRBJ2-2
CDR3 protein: CASSQDRTGANTGELFF
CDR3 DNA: TGCGCCAGCAGCCAAGATCGGACAGGAGCGAACACCGGGGAGCTGTTTTTT

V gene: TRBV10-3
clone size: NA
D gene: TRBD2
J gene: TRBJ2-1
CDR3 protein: CASSGRAEWGSYNEQFF
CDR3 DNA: TGTGCCAGTAGCGGGAGGGCCGAATGGGGCTCCTACAATGAGCAGTTCTTC

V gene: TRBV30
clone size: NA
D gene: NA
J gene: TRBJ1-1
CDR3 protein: CAWSEAGHTEAFF
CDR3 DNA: TGTGCCTGGAGTGAGGCAGGGCACACTGAAGCTTTCTTT

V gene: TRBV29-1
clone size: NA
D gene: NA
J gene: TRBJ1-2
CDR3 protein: CSVEDLGTGYTF
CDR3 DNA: TGCAGCGTTGAAGATCTAGGGACCGGCTACACCTTC

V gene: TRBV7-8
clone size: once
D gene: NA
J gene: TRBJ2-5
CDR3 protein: CASSEAETQYF
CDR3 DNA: TGTGCCAGCAGCGAAGCAGAGACCCAGTACTTC

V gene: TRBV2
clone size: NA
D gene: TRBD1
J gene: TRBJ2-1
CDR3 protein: CASSAGQGSYNEQFF
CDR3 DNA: TGTGCCAGCAGCGCGGGACAGGGGTCCTACAATGAGCAGTTCTTC

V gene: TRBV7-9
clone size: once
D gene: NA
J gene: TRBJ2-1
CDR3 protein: CASSSQGYNEQFF
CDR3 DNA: TGTGCCAGCAGCTCCCAGGGGTACAATGAGCAGTTCTTC

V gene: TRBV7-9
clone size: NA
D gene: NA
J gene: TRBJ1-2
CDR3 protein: CASSISGNYGYTF
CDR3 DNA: TGTGCCAGCAGCATTTCAGGGAACTATGGCTACACCTTC

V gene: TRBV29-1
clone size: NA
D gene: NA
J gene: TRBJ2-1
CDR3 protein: CSVDRGNYNEQFF
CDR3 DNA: TGCAGCGTTGACAGGGGAAACTACAATGAGCAGTTCTTC